This T cell receptor (beta chain) was captured by sequencing in a study of blood T cell repertoires in COVID-19. Study context: The study drew acute and convalescent COVID-19 samples from the United States, Italy and Spain. PBMCs, B-cell-depleted T cells, or T cells were the source of the cDNA or gDNA that made up the material.

This CDR3 is built from 14 residues. CDR1 and CDR2 (germline): SNHLY, FYNNEI. V lost 11 bases and J lost 6; bases outside the gene matches: 12. As processed by the authors: Amplification with reference gene primers provided the estimates of nucleated cell counts. Assay used: immunoSEQ multiplex PCR; TCRdb lists only in-frame clones, some missing. V and J calls and clone size follow that table, whereas D and trimming were derived from the DNA. Here the sample spans approximately 210,000 clones, under 90% being singletons. The chain is built from TRBV2 and TRBJ2-2; 7 bases are shared with TRBD1. The sequence derives from a human donor in a cohort sampled during active COVID-19. The source material was peripheral blood. The CDR3 sequence is CAGRDRIFSGELFF. CDR3 nucleotide sequence: TGTGCCGGCCGGGACAGAATATTTTCCGGGGAGCTGTTTTTT.